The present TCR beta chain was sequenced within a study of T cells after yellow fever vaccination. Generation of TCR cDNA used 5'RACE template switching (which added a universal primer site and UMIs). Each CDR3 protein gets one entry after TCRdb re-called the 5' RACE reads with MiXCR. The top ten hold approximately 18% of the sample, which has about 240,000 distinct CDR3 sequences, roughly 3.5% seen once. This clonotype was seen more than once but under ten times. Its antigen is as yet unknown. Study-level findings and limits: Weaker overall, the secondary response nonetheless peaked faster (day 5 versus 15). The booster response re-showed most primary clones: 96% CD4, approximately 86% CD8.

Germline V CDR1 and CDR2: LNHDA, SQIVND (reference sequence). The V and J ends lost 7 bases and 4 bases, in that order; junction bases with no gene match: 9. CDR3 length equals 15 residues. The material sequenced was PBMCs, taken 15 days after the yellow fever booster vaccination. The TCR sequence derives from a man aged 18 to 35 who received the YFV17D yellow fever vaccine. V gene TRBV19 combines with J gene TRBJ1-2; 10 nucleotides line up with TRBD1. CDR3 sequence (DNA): TGTGCCAGTACCCTAGCGGGACAGGGGATCTATGGCTACACCTTC. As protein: CASTLAGQGIYGYTF.